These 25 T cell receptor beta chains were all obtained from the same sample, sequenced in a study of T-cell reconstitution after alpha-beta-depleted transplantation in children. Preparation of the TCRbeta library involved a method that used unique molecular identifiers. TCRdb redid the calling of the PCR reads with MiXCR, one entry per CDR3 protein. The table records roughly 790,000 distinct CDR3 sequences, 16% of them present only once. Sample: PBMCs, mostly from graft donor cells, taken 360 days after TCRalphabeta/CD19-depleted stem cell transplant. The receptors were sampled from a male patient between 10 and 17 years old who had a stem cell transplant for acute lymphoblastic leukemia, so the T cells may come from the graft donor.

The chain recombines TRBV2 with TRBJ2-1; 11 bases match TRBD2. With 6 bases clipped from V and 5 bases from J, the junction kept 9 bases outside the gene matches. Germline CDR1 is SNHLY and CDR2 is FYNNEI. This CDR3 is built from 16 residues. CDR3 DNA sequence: TGTGCCAGCAGGACCGGGACTAGCGGAAAGAACAATGAGCAGTTCTTC. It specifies CASRTGTSGKNNEQFF. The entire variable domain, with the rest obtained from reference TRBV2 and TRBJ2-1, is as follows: EPEVTQTPSHQVTQMGQEVILRCVPISNHLYFYWYRQILGQKVEFLVSFYNNEISEKSEIFDDQFSVERPDGSNFTLKIRSTKLEDSAMYFCASRTGTSGKNNEQFFGPGTRLTVL.

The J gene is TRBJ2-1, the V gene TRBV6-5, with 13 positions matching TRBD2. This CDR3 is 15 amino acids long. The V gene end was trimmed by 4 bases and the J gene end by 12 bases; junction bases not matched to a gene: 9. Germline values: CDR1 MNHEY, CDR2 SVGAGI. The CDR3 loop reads CASSSRTSGRGGQFF. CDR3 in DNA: TGTGCCAGCAGTTCCCGGACTAGCGGGAGAGGTGGGCAGTTCTTC.

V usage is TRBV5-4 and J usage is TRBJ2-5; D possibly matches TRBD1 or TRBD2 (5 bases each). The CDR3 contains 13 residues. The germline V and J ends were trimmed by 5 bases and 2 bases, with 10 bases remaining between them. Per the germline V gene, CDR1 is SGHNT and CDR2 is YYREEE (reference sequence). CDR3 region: CASSRGEQETQYF. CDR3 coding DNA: TGTGCCAGCAGTAGAGGGGAACAAGAGACCCAGTACTTC. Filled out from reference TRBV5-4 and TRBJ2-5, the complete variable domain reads ETGVTQSPTHLIKTRGQQVTLRCSSQSGHNTVSWYQQALGQGPQFIFQYYREEENGRGNFPPRFSGLQFPNYSSELNVNALELDDSALYLCASSRGEQETQYFGPGTRLLVL.

In nucleotides, the CDR3 is TGTGCCAGCAGCTCTAGCGGGTACACAGATACGCAGTATTTT. Translating gives CASSSSGYTDTQYF. This rearrangement joins TRBV7-3 to TRBJ2-3, with TRBD2 identical over 8 bases. The CDR3 contains 14 residues. Looked up from germline, CDR1 is SGHTA and CDR2 is FQGTGA. The V segment lost 4 bases and the J segment 2 bases; nucleotides outside the gene matches: 2.

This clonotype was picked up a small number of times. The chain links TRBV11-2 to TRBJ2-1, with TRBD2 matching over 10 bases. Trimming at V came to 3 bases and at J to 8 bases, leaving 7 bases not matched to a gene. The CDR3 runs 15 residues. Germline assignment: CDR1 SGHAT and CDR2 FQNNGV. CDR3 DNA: TGTGCCAGCAGCTTTTTAGCGGGAGGTTCGGATGAGCAGTTCTTC. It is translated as CASSFLAGGSDEQFF.

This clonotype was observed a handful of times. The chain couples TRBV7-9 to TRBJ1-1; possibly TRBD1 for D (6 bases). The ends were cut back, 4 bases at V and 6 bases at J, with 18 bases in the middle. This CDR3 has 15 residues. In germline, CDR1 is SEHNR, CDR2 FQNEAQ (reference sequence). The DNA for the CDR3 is TGTGCCAGCAGCTCGTACAGGGCAGAGAGGGCTGAAGCTTTCTTT. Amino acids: CASSSYRAERAEAFF. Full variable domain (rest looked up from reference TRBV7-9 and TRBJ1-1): DTGVSQNPRHKITKRGQNVTFRCDPISEHNRLYWYRQTLGQGPEFLTYFQNEAQLEKSRLLSDRFSAERPKGSFSTLEIQRTEQGDSAMYLCASSSYRAERAEAFFGQGTRLTVV.

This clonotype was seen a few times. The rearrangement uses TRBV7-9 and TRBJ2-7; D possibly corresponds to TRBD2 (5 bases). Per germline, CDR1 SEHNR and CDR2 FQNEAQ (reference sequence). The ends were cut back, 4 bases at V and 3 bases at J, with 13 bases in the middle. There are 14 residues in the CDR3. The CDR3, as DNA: TGTGCCAGCAGCTCCCACCTCGGGGACTACGAGCAGTACTTC. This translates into CASSSHLGDYEQYF.

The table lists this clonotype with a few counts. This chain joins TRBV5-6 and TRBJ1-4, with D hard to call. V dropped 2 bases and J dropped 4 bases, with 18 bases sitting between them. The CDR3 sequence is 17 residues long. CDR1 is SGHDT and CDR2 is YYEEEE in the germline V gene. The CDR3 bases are TGTGCCAGCAGCTTTTATGTTGTCGGAACTGATAATGAAAAACTGTTTTTT. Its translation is CASSFYVVGTDNEKLFF. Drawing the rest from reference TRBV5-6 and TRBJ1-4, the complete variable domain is DAGVTQSPTHLIKTRGQQVTLRCSPKSGHDTVSWYQQALGQGPQFIFQYYEEEERQRGNFPDRFSGHQFPNYSSELNVNALLLGDSALYLCASSFYVVGTDNEKLFFGSGTQLSVL.

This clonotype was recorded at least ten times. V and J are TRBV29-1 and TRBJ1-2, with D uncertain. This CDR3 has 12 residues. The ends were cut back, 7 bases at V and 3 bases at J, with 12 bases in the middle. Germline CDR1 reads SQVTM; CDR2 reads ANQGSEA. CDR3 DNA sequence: TGCAGCGCCGAGGTTCCTTACTATGGCTACACCTTC. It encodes CSAEVPYYGYTF.

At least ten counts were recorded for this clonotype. Here the CDR3 reads CASSPETGATTGELFF. The CDR3, as DNA: TGTGCCAGCAGTCCCGAGACAGGGGCCACCACCGGGGAGCTGTTTTTT. This chain connects TRBV12-3 or TRBV12-4 to TRBJ2-2, with 8 bases lining up with TRBD1. V lost 5 bases and J lost 4; bases outside the gene matches: 9. This CDR3 comprises 16 residues.

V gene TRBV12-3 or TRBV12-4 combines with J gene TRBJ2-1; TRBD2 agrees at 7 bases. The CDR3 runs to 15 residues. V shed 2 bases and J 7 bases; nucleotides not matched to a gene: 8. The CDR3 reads CASSLLAGVVNEQFF. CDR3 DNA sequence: TGTGCCAGCAGTTTACTGGCGGGGGTGGTAAATGAGCAGTTCTTC.

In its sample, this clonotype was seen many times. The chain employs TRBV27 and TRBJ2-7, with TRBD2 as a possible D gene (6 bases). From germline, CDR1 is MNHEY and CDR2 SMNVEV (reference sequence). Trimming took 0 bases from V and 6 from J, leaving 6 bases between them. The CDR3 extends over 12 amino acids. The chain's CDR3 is CASSLSGGEQYF. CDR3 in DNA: TGTGCCAGCAGTTTATCCGGGGGCGAGCAGTACTTC.

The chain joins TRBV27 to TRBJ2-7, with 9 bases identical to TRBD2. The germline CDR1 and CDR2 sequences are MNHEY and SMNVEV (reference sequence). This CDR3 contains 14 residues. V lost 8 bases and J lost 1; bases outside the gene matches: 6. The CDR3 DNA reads TGTGCCAGCGGCCGAAGCGGGAGGTCCTACGAGCAGTACTTC. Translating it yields CASGRSGRSYEQYF.

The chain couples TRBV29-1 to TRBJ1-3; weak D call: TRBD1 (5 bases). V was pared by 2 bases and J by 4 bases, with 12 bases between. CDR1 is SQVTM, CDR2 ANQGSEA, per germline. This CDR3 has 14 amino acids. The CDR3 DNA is TGCAGCGTTGAAACCGGGACCTGGGGAAACACCATATATTTT. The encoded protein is CSVETGTWGNTIYF.

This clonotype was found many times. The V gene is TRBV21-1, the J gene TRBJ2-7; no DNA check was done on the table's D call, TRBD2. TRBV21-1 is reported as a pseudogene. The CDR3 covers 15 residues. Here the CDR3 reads CASSKPQRGSYEQYF. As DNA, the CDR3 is TGTGCCAGCAGCAAGCCCCAGCGGGGTTCCTACGAGCAGTACTTC.

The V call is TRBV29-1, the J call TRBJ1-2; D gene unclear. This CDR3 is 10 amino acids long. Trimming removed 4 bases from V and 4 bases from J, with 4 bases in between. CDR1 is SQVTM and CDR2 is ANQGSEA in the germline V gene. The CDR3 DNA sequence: TGCAGCGTTGGATCCTATGGCTACACCTTC. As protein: CSVGSYGYTF.

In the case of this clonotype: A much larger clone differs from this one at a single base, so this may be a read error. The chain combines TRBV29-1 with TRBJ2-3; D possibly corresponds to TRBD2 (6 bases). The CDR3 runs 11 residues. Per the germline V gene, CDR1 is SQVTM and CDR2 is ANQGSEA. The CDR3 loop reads CSGAGSDAQYF. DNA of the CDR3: TGCAGCGGCGCGGGATCAGATGCGCAGTATTTT.

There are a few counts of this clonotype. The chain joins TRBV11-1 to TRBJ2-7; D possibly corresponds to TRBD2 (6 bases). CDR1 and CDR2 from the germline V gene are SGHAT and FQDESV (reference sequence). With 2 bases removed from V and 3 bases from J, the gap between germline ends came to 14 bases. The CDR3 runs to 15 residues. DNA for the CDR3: TGTGCCAGCAGCTTAACCGGTGGAGGGATCTACGAGCAGTACTTC. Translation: CASSLTGGGIYEQYF.

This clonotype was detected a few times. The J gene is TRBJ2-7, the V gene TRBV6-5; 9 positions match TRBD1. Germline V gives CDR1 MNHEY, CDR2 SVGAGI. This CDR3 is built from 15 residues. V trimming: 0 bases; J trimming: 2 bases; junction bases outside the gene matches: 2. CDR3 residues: CASSYSGTGTYEQYF. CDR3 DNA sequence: TGTGCCAGCAGTTACTCGGGGACAGGGACCTACGAGCAGTACTTC.

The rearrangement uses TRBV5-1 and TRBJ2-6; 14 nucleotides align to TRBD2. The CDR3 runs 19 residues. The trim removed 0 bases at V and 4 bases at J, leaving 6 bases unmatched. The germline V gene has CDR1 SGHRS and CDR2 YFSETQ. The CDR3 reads CASSLGLAGGEDGANVLTF. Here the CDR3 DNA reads TGCGCCAGCAGCTTGGGACTAGCGGGAGGGGAGGACGGGGCCAACGTCCTGACTTTC. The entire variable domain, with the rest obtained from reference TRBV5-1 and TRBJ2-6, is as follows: KAGVTQTPRYLIKTRGQQVTLSCSPISGHRSVSWYQQTPGQGLQFLFEYFSETQRNKGNFPGRFSGRQFSNSRSEMNVSTLELGDSALYLCASSLGLAGGEDGANVLTFGAGSRLTVL.

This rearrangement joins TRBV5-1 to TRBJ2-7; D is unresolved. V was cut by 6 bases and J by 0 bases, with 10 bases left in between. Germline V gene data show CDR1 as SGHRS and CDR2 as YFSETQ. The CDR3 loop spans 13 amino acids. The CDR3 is CASTPLTSYEQYF. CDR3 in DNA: TGCGCCAGCACACCGCTTACCTCCTACGAGCAGTACTTC.

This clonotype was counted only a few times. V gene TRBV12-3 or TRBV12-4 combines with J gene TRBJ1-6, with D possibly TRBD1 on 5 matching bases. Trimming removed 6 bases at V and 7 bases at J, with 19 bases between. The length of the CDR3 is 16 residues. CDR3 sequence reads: CASSWGGRAENSPLHF. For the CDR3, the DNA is TGTGCCAGCAGCTGGGGCGGACGGGCGGAAAATTCACCCCTCCACTTT.

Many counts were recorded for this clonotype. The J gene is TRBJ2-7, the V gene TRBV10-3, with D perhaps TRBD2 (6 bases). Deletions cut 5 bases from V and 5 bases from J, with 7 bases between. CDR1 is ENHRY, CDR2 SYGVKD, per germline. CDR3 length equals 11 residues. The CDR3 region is CAISRENEQYF. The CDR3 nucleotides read TGTGCCATCAGTCGGGAGAACGAGCAGTACTTC.

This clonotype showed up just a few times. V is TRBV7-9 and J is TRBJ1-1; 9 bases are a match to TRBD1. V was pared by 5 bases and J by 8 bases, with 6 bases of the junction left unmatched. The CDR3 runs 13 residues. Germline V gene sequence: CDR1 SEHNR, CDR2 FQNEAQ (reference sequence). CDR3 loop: CASSGGTGKEAFF. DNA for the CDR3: TGTGCCAGCAGCGGGGGGACAGGGAAGGAAGCTTTCTTT.

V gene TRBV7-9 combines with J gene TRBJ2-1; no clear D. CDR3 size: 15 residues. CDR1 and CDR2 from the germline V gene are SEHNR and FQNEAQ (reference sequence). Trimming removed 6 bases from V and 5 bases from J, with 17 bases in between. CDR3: CASSWMAAGNNEQFF. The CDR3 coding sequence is TGTGCCAGCAGTTGGATGGCGGCCGGTAACAATGAGCAGTTCTTC.